This T cell receptor beta chain was identified during a study of blood T cell repertoires in COVID-19. The CDR3 loop spans 15 amino acids. With 5 bases removed from V and 8 bases from J, the gap between germline ends came to 18 bases. Germline loops: CDR1 SGHTA, CDR2 FQGNSA. Repertoires were generated with immunoSEQ multiplex PCR, while TCRdb's copy carries only in-frame clones and drops some. In the table there are 200,000 to 300,000 clones, 80% to 90% of which are singletons. The source material was peripheral blood. The chain has TRBV7-2 and TRBJ1-4; maybe TRBD1 (6 bases). The TCR comes from a woman of 80 years or more with COVID-19, enrolled during active disease. CDR3 loop: CASSLTGTGGEKLFF. The CDR3 DNA sequence: TGTGCCAGCAGCCTTACAGGGACCGGGGGGGAAAAACTGTTTTTT.